This T cell receptor (beta chain) was sequenced for a study of blood T cell repertoires in COVID-19. V shed 2 bases and J 1 base; nucleotides not matched to a gene: 5. CDR3 length equals 16 residues. Germline V gives CDR1 MNHEY, CDR2 SVGAGI. Sequencing was performed with immunoSEQ multiplex PCR; in TCRdb, only in-frame clones are kept and a portion is missing. The sample lists 150,000 to 200,000 clones, over 85% occurring once. This sequence joins TRBV6-5 and TRBJ2-3; 8 bases match TRBD2. This TCR derives from a man between 60 and 70 years old with active or convalescent COVID-19. Sequenced material: peripheral blood. This CDR3 reads CASSYKGAGGTDTQYF. The CDR3 nucleotides read TGTGCCAGCAGTTACAAGGGAGCGGGAGGCACAGATACGCAGTATTTT.